Listed below are T cell receptor beta chains from one sample, sequenced in a study of control samples from healthy donors and cancer patients. Using immunoSEQ multiplex PCR, the repertoire was profiled, and TCRdb retains in-frame clones only, with some absent. The sample has 190,000 or so clones, approximately 92% seen once. Sequencing was performed on blood. The receptors were gathered from a man between 18 and 29 years old in good health. CDR3s include the opening cysteine and the closing phenylalanine or tryptophan. The D gene is left open where the match is weak. Only part of the rows carry a size: once, few, many, or a class if the clone is expanded.

clone_size,v_call,d_call,j_call,cdr3_nt,cdr3_aa
NA,TRBV10-2,NA,TRBJ1-3,TGCGCCAGCAGTGAGTTAACGGACCCGTTCTCTGGAAACACCATATATTTT,CASSELTDPFSGNTIYF
NA,TRBV30,TRBD2,TRBJ2-3,TGTGCCTGGAGTGATGCGGGGGGGCCGGTAGATACGCAGTATTTT,CAWSDAGGPVDTQYF
NA,TRBV7-2,NA,TRBJ2-5,TGTGCCAGCAGCGGAAGGGGAGCAAGGGAGACCCAGTACTTC,CASSGRGARETQYF
NA,TRBV9,TRBD2,TRBJ2-1,TGTGCCAGCAGCGCCGCTAGCGGGGATCTGATCGATGAGCAGTTCTTC,CASSAASGDLIDEQFF
NA,TRBV19,NA,TRBJ2-2,TGTGCCAGTAGTATAGGGCTGAACACCGGGGAGCTGTTTTTT,CASSIGLNTGELFF
NA,TRBV27,NA,TRBJ1-4,TGTGCCAGCAGTTTAAGAGGGGACTTAAATGAAAAACTGTTTTTT,CASSLRGDLNEKLFF
NA,TRBV5-1,TRBD2,TRBJ2-3,TGCGCCAGCAGCTTTAGTCCCGGGACTAGCGGGGGGGCTACAGATACGCAGTATTTT,CASSFSPGTSGGATDTQYF
NA,TRBV2,NA,TRBJ1-1,TGTGCCAGCAGCGGGGATGTGAACACTGAAGCTTTCTTT,CASSGDVNTEAFF
NA,TRBV6-5,NA,TRBJ2-7,TGTGCCAGCAGTTACGGTCCAGTAAGTACCGGATACGAGCAGTACTTC,CASSYGPVSTGYEQYF
NA,TRBV2,TRBD1,TRBJ2-7,TGTGCCAGCATGGTAGGACAGGGGGCAAACGAGCAGTACTTC,CASMVGQGANEQYF
NA,TRBV10-3,TRBD2,TRBJ2-1,TGTGCCATCAGTGAGTCTTCAGCGGGGGGGCGCGATGAGCAGTTCTTC,CAISESSAGGRDEQFF
NA,TRBV11-2,NA,TRBJ2-7,TGTGCCAGCAGCTTAATATGGACGGCCTCCTACGACGAGCAGTACTTC,CASSLIWTASYDEQYF
NA,TRBV12-3/TRBV12-4,NA,TRBJ1-1,TGTGCCAGCAGTCCGTGGGGGACTGAAGCTTTCTTT,CASSPWGTEAFF
NA,TRBV6-4,TRBD2,TRBJ2-3,TGTGCCAGCAGTGCCTCTAGCGGGGCCTTGGGTACGCAGTATTTT,CASSASSGALGTQYF
NA,TRBV27,NA,TRBJ2-3,TGTGCCAGCAGTTTAAGGGCCGAGGGGACAGATACGCAGTATTTT,CASSLRAEGTDTQYF
NA,TRBV24-1,TRBD1,TRBJ1-2,TGTGCCACCAGTGACTCTAGACAGGGGAATGGCTACACCTTC,CATSDSRQGNGYTF
few,TRBV5-1,TRBD2,TRBJ2-7,TGCGCCAGCAGTACCTACGGCGGGGGGGAATACGAGCAGTACTTC,CASSTYGGGEYEQYF
NA,TRBV10-3,TRBD1,TRBJ2-5,TGTGCCGTAGCGGACAGGGAGTACCAAGAGACCCAGTACTTC,CAVADREYQETQYF
NA,TRBV3-1/TRBV3-2,TRBD2,TRBJ2-4,TGTGCCAGCAGCCAGATGGGGACTAGCGGGGGGGCCAAGTACTTC,CASSQMGTSGGAKYF
NA,TRBV27,NA,TRBJ1-6,TGTGCCAGCTCGTTCCGGGATCCCTATAATTCACCCCTCCACTTT,CASSFRDPYNSPLHF
NA,TRBV6-1,NA,TRBJ1-2,TGTGCCAGCAGTGAAGGAAAGGCAGGGTCGAACTATGGCTACACCTTC,CASSEGKAGSNYGYTF
NA,TRBV6-5,NA,TRBJ2-1,TGTGCCAGCAGTTACTCGAAGCGAGCGGCTGGTTTCTTC,CASSYSKRAAGFF
NA,TRBV7-9,TRBD1,TRBJ2-7,TGTGCCAGCAGTTATACAGGGGCCCCAATTTACGAGCAGTACTTC,CASSYTGAPIYEQYF
NA,TRBV6-5,TRBD1,TRBJ1-1,TGTGCCAGCAGTTACCGGGACAGGGGCACTGAAGCTTTCTTT,CASSYRDRGTEAFF
NA,TRBV6-5,TRBD1,TRBJ1-6,TGTGCCAGCAGATCCGGGACAGGAAACTCACCCCTCCACTTT,CASRSGTGNSPLHF
NA,TRBV5-4,NA,TRBJ2-1,TGTGCCAGCAGCTCCTCAGGGTTAGGGGAGCAGTTCTTC,CASSSSGLGEQFF
NA,TRBV7-3,NA,TRBJ2-5,TGTGCCAGCAGCTTAGGATCGGGGGAGACCCAGTACTTC,CASSLGSGETQYF
NA,TRBV21-1,NA,TRBJ2-3,TGTGCCAGCAGCAAAGGCCCAGGGGGGGTGGGAGATACGCAGTATTTT,CASSKGPGGVGDTQYF
NA,TRBV7-9,NA,TRBJ1-1,TGTGCCAGCAGCTTAGCCGGGGCGAACACTGAAGCTTTCTTT,CASSLAGANTEAFF
NA,TRBV4-1,NA,TRBJ2-7,TGCGCCAGCAGCCACAACGGACAGAACTACGAGCAGTACTTC,CASSHNGQNYEQYF
NA,TRBV28,NA,TRBJ2-3,TGTGCCACCCAGGAGGGGGGGAGCACAGATACGCAGTATTTT,CATQEGGSTDTQYF
NA,TRBV2,NA,TRBJ1-2,TGTGCTCCACGAGGACCGGGGAACTATGGCTACACCTTC,CAPRGPGNYGYTF
NA,TRBV19,NA,TRBJ2-1,TGTGCCAGTATAGGGAACAATGAGCAGTTCTTC,CASIGNNEQFF
NA,TRBV6-1,NA,TRBJ2-7,TGTGCCAGCAGTGAGCCCTCGGGGCACTCCTACGAGCAGTACTTC,CASSEPSGHSYEQYF
NA,TRBV7-3,TRBD1,TRBJ2-1,TGTGCCAGCAGCTTACAGGGGGTAAACAATGAGCAGTTCTTC,CASSLQGVNNEQFF
NA,TRBV6-5,NA,TRBJ1-4,TGTGCCAGCAGTCACCGCAGACAGCATAATGAAAAACTGTTTTTT,CASSHRRQHNEKLFF
NA,TRBV19,TRBD2,TRBJ2-3,TGTGCCAGTAGTACACCAAGGACTAGCGGAGTCAAAGCTAGCACAGATACGCAGTATTTT,CASSTPRTSGVKASTDTQYF
few,TRBV11-2,NA,TRBJ1-3,TGTGCCAGCAGCTTAGGGACCCGTGGAAACACCATATATTTT,CASSLGTRGNTIYF
NA,TRBV3-1/TRBV3-2,TRBD1,TRBJ2-1,TGTGCCAGCAGCCAAGGGACAGGGGGCCATGAGCAGTTCTTC,CASSQGTGGHEQFF
NA,TRBV25-1,TRBD2,TRBJ2-4,TGTGCCAGCAGCTACTCCTCCCCGGGACTAGCGGGGGGAAACATTCAGTACTTC,CASSYSSPGLAGGNIQYF
few,TRBV2,NA,TRBJ2-1,TGTGCCAGCAGTGACTGGCGCCCCGAGCAGTTCTTC,CASSDWRPEQFF
NA,TRBV7-9,TRBD1,TRBJ2-7,TGTGCCAGCAGCCAGACAGGGGGCTTCTACGAGCAGTACTTC,CASSQTGGFYEQYF
once,TRBV9,NA,TRBJ2-3,TGTGCCAGCAGCGACGAGGGGCCAGATACGCAGTATTTT,CASSDEGPDTQYF
NA,TRBV7-2,TRBD1,TRBJ2-1,TGTGCCAGCAGTCACATTGGGGACAGCTACAATGAGCAGTTCTTC,CASSHIGDSYNEQFF
NA,TRBV6-6,NA,TRBJ1-2,TGTGCCAGCAGTTACTCTCAAACAGGGTATGGAGGTGGCTACACCTTC,CASSYSQTGYGGGYTF
NA,TRBV11-2,NA,TRBJ1-1,TGTGCCAGCAGCTCAGGGTGGGGTACTGAAGCTTTCTTT,CASSSGWGTEAFF
NA,TRBV15,TRBD2,TRBJ2-3,TGTGCCACCAGCAGCCCCGGGACTAGTATCGCAGATACGCAGTATTTT,CATSSPGTSIADTQYF
NA,TRBV7-3,TRBD1,TRBJ2-1,TGTGCCGGCAGCCCCGGGACAGCCGACAATGAGCAGTTCTTC,CAGSPGTADNEQFF
NA,TRBV6-6,NA,TRBJ2-5,TGTGCCAGCAGTTACTCATCAGGGGGGCGGGGAGAGACCCAGTACTTC,CASSYSSGGRGETQYF
NA,TRBV18,TRBD2,TRBJ2-2,TGTGCCAGCTCACCACCTTTGGGACTAGCGGGGGAAATTTACACCGGGGAGCTGTTTTTT,CASSPPLGLAGEIYTGELFF
NA,TRBV27,NA,TRBJ2-3,TGTGCCAGCAGCCGTCTCGGTAGCACAGATACGCAGTATTTT,CASSRLGSTDTQYF
NA,TRBV5-1,NA,TRBJ1-6,TGCGCCAGCAGCGAGTTGGGGTCCTATAATTCACCCCTCCACTTT,CASSELGSYNSPLHF
NA,TRBV18,NA,TRBJ2-7,TGTGCCAGCTCACCAAACAGGTTCTACGAGCAGTACTTC,CASSPNRFYEQYF
NA,TRBV3-1/TRBV3-2,TRBD1,TRBJ1-6,TGTGCCAGCAGCTCAGCACAGGGGGGGCTTGATTCACCCCTCCACTTT,CASSSAQGGLDSPLHF
NA,TRBV28,TRBD1,TRBJ1-5,TGTGCCAGCGGGACAGGGGTATCAAGCAATCAGCCCCAGCATTTT,CASGTGVSSNQPQHF
NA,TRBV3-1/TRBV3-2,NA,TRBJ2-5,TGTGCCAGCAGCCACCGGGGCAGAAGAGAGACCCAGTACTTC,CASSHRGRRETQYF
NA,TRBV7-2,NA,TRBJ2-1,TGTGCCAGCAGCTTAGTGGACAGTCTTTCCGGGTTCTTC,CASSLVDSLSGFF